A single sample is the source of the 29 T cell receptor beta chains below, sequenced in a study of blood T cell repertoires in COVID-19. This table comes from immunoSEQ multiplex PCR, and its TCRdb copy is limited to in-frame clones, with some not included. The repertoire includes about 170,000 clones, about four fifths of them detected once, and about 2.5% sits in the top ten. Source material: peripheral blood. Every receptor here comes from a woman of 80 years or more with COVID-19, enrolled during active disease.

This chain uses TRBV7-3 with TRBJ2-1; TRBD2 might be the D (6 bases). Looked up from germline, CDR1 is SGHTA and CDR2 is FQGTGA. V gave up 5 bases and J gave up 1 base, with 9 bases separating them. The CDR3 length is 14 residues. The CDR3 reads CASSAGLSYNEQFF. The CDR3 nucleotides are TGTGCCAGCAGCGCAGGACTATCCTACAATGAGCAGTTCTTC.

Comments on this clone: The sample has other DNA sequences that encode this CDR3 too. The chain is built from TRBV18 and TRBJ1-1, with D uncertain. CDR1 KGHSH and CDR2 LQKENI come from the germline V gene. The CDR3 consists of 11 residues. Trimming took 3 bases from V and 7 from J, leaving 6 bases between them. CDR3 loop: CASSPPGEAFF. CDR3 DNA: TGTGCCAGCTCACCCCCCGGTGAAGCTTTCTTT.

This clone turned up a few times. The chain employs TRBV10-2 and TRBJ2-7; TRBD1 is a possible D gene (5 bases). The germline CDR1 and CDR2 sequences are WSHSY and SAAADI. This CDR3 has 16 residues. V lost 4 bases, J lost 0 bases, and 16 bases lay in between. The CDR3 is CASSGAETAISYEQYF. The CDR3 region has the DNA TGCGCCAGCAGTGGAGCCGAGACAGCGATCTCCTACGAGCAGTACTTC.

The rearrangement links TRBV5-1 to TRBJ2-5, with TRBD1 matching over 7 bases. Germline assignment: CDR1 SGHRS and CDR2 YFSETQ. The V segment lost 2 bases and the J segment 2 bases; nucleotides outside the gene matches: 9. This CDR3 contains 16 residues. The CDR3 region has the DNA TGCGCCAGCAGCTTTTGGGACAGAAAGGATCAAGAGACCCAGTACTTC. Translating it yields CASSFWDRKDQETQYF.

The chain joins TRBV2 to TRBJ1-1, with 10 bases matching TRBD1. CDR3 length equals 17 residues. V dropped 6 bases and J dropped 6; count of bases not matched to a gene: 16. CDR1 and CDR2 from the germline V gene are SNHLY and FYNNEI. CDR3 nucleotide sequence: TGTGCCAGCAGCGCACTCCGGGACAGGGGTCTACAACCTGAAGCTTTCTTT. This encodes CASSALRDRGLQPEAFF.

The chain recombines TRBV7-2 with TRBJ2-7; possible D gene TRBD2, 7 bases. V lost 1 base and J lost 3, with 13 bases in between. Germline CDR1 SGHTA, CDR2 FQGNSA. The CDR3 has 15 amino acids. The CDR3 DNA is TGTGCCAGCAGCTTAGGAGGGGGGGAGTACTACGAGCAGTACTTC. Its translation is CASSLGGGEYYEQYF.

The rearrangement uses TRBV7-8 and TRBJ2-1; D possibly corresponds to TRBD1 (5 bases). In germline, CDR1 is SGHVS, CDR2 FQNEAQ. This CDR3 has 14 amino acids. With 5 bases removed from V and 0 bases from J, the gap between germline ends came to 8 bases. CDR3 in amino acids: CASSSDSSYNEQFF. CDR3 in DNA: TGTGCCAGCAGCAGCGACAGCTCCTACAATGAGCAGTTCTTC.

This chain connects TRBV5-1 to TRBJ1-3; TRBD1 aligns across 11 bases. After removal of 0 bases from V and 8 bases from J, the junction contained 7 bases not matched to a gene. The CDR3 extends over 16 amino acids. In germline, CDR1 is SGHRS, CDR2 YFSETQ. The CDR3 DNA reads as TGCGCCAGCAGCTTGGGGAGGACAGGGGGCGCGGACACCATATATTTT. Residues: CASSLGRTGGADTIYF.

The J gene is TRBJ1-5, the V gene TRBV21-1; the table names TRBD1, a call not compared with the DNA. TRBV21-1 is noted as a pseudogene. This CDR3 comprises 13 residues. The DNA of the CDR3 is TGTGCCATTACGGCCAGGATCAATCAGCCCCAGCATTTT. Its translation: CAITARINQPQHF.

The V and J genes are TRBV5-1 and TRBJ1-1; D perhaps matches TRBD1 (6 bases). Germline-derived CDR1 and CDR2 are SGHRS and YFSETQ. The CDR3 sequence is 15 residues long. Trimming pared 0 bases from V and 3 bases from J, leaving 12 bases between. The CDR3 reads CASSLAGSGDTEAFF. The CDR3 bases are TGCGCCAGCAGCTTGGCCGGTTCAGGGGACACTGAAGCTTTCTTT.

The chain is built from TRBV18 and TRBJ1-6; 11 positions match TRBD1. The CDR3 length is 16 residues. Germline CDR1 and CDR2: KGHSH and LQKENI. V lost 1 base, J lost 7 bases, and 3 bases stayed unmatched. CDR3 bases: TGTGCCAGCTCACCACAGGGACAGGGGGGCAATTCACCCCTCCACTTT. It yields the protein CASSPQGQGGNSPLHF.

A single count supports this clone. The chain uses TRBV18 and TRBJ2-7; D possibly corresponds to TRBD2 (6 bases). The ends were cut back, 3 bases at V and 1 base at J, with 13 bases in the middle. Germline V gene lookup returns CDR1 KGHSH and CDR2 LQKENI. The CDR3 totals 15 residues. The CDR3 is CASSPRDGVSYEQYF. CDR3 coding DNA: TGTGCCAGCTCACCGCGGGACGGAGTTTCCTACGAGCAGTACTTC. Complete variable domain (other parts from reference TRBV18 and TRBJ2-7): NAGVMQNPRHLVRRRGQEARLRCSPMKGHSHVYWYRQLPEEGLKFMVYLQKENIIDESGMPKERFSAEFPKEGPSILRIQQVVRGDSAAYFCASSPRDGVSYEQYFGPGTRLTVT.

The chain carries TRBV19 and TRBJ1-2, with a possible D match to TRBD1 (5 bases). This CDR3 contains 12 residues. From germline, CDR1 is LNHDA and CDR2 SQIVND (reference sequence). The V end was cut by 5 bases, the J end by 8 bases, with 12 bases between. CDR3 in DNA: TGTGCCAGTAGTGAAGGGGTTTCGGGCTACACCTTC. Amino acid sequence: CASSEGVSGYTF.

The chain recombines TRBV10-3 with TRBJ1-2; D is undetermined. Germline V CDR1 and CDR2: ENHRY, SYGVKD. The CDR3 contains 10 residues. V was cut by 8 bases and J by 8 bases, with 9 bases left in between. CDR3 DNA sequence: TGTGCCATCGGGCGACCGGGCTACACCTTC. This translates into CAIGRPGYTF.

V is TRBV6-5 and J is TRBJ2-3; D possibly corresponds to TRBD1 (6 bases). This CDR3 spans 15 amino acids. With 7 bases removed from V and 0 bases from J, the gap between germline ends came to 14 bases. Germline V lookup: CDR1 MNHEY, CDR2 SVGAGI. The CDR3 sequence is CASTPPGASTDTQYF. The DNA for the CDR3 is TGTGCCAGCACCCCGCCAGGGGCTAGCACAGATACGCAGTATTTT.

The chain joins TRBV6-6 to TRBJ2-1, with D unclear. Germline values: CDR1 MNHNY, CDR2 SVGAGI (reference sequence). The CDR3 consists of 14 residues. V lost 10 bases and J lost 9, with 22 bases in between. CDR3 sequence: CAISEAFSWSEQFF. Written as DNA, the CDR3 is TGTGCCATATCCGAAGCTTTTAGCTGGAGTGAGCAGTTCTTC.

The chain uses TRBV6-6 and TRBJ1-5, with D possibly being TRBD1 (5 bases). The CDR3 covers 15 residues. The V gene lost 1 base and the J gene lost 5 bases, with 12 bases spanning the gap. Germline loops: CDR1 MNHNY, CDR2 SVGAGI (reference sequence). This chain's CDR3 is CASSYFRGKDQPQHF. CDR3 nucleotides: TGTGCCAGCAGTTACTTCCGGGGGAAGGATCAGCCCCAGCATTTT.

The chain links TRBV4-3 to TRBJ2-1, with 10 bases aligning to TRBD2. This CDR3 spans 15 amino acids. Germline CDR1 reads LGHNA; CDR2 reads YSLEER. V lost 1 base and J lost 3; bases outside the gene matches: 0. The CDR3 reads CASSQGLAGYNEQFF. The CDR3 DNA reads as TGCGCCAGCAGCCAAGGACTAGCGGGCTACAATGAGCAGTTCTTC.

The V gene is TRBV10-3, the J gene TRBJ2-1, with D tentatively TRBD1 (6 bases). Germline CDR1 ENHRY, CDR2 SYGVKD. CDR3 length: 14 residues. Trimming removed 6 bases from V and 7 bases from J, with 16 bases in between. The CDR3: CAISTLQGANEQFF. The CDR3 DNA is TGTGCCATCAGCACCCTACAGGGAGCGAATGAGCAGTTCTTC.

J is TRBJ2-1 and V is TRBV5-1, with unresolved D. Germline V gene lookup returns CDR1 SGHRS and CDR2 YFSETQ. Between the trimmed V and J ends, which lost 5 bases and 8 bases, there was a span of 14 bases. This CDR3 is built from 13 residues. The CDR3 DNA reads as TGCGCCAGCAGGCCCAACCTGGGCGATGAGCAGTTCTTC. This encodes CASRPNLGDEQFF. The variable domain in full, with the rest retrieved from reference TRBV5-1 and TRBJ2-1, is KAGVTQTPRYLIKTRGQQVTLSCSPISGHRSVSWYQQTPGQGLQFLFEYFSETQRNKGNFPGRFSGRQFSNSRSEMNVSTLELGDSALYLCASRPNLGDEQFFGPGTRLTVL.

V and J are TRBV27 and TRBJ2-2, with TRBD1 as a possible D gene (5 bases). Trimming pared 5 bases from V and 0 bases from J, leaving 16 bases between. The CDR3 spans 17 residues. The V gene's germline CDR1 is MNHEY and CDR2 SMNVEV (reference sequence). The CDR3 region is CASSPTGWGTNTGELFF. The CDR3 coding sequence is TGTGCCAGCAGTCCAACGGGTTGGGGCACGAACACCGGGGAGCTGTTTTTT.

The gene calls are TRBV5-1 and TRBJ1-2, with D perhaps TRBD1 (5 bases). Germline CDR1 and CDR2: SGHRS and YFSETQ. This CDR3 comprises 13 residues. Trimming removed 4 bases from V and 4 bases from J, with 11 bases in between. The CDR3 sequence: CASSPEGSYGYTF. The CDR3, as DNA: TGCGCCAGCAGCCCGGAGGGGTCCTATGGCTACACCTTC.

This rearrangement joins TRBV7-3 to TRBJ2-2; possibly TRBD2 for D (5 bases). Trimming shortened V by 2 bases and J by 5 bases, and 9 bases separated the two germline ends. CDR3 length: 14 amino acids. Per germline, CDR1 SGHTA and CDR2 FQGTGA. The CDR3 DNA reads as TGTGCCAGCAGCTTATTTAGGGAGACCGGGGAGCTGTTTTTT. Translation gives CASSLFRETGELFF.

The V gene is TRBV27, the J gene TRBJ1-2; D is possibly TRBD1 (5 bases). CDR1 MNHEY and CDR2 SMNVEV come from the germline V gene (reference sequence). This CDR3 contains 14 residues. Trimming took off 6 bases at V and 7 bases at J, with 18 bases between the two ends. The DNA of the CDR3 is TGTGCCAGCAGCAGGTGGGGGGTGGGTAGTGGCTACACCTTC. Translation: CASSRWGVGSGYTF.

V is TRBV28 and J is TRBJ2-7; 10 bases agree with TRBD1. Germline CDR1 MDHEN, CDR2 SYDVKM. The CDR3 is 14 amino acids. V was pared by 5 bases and J by 6 bases, with 7 bases of the junction left unmatched. CDR3 amino acids: CASSGQGETGEQYF. Written as DNA, the CDR3 is TGTGCCAGCAGTGGACAGGGGGAGACAGGCGAGCAGTACTTC.

The V call is TRBV7-2, the J call TRBJ2-3, with a weak D call TRBD2 (5 bases). This CDR3 has 12 residues. V lost 1 base and J lost 9, with 8 bases in between. Germline V CDR1 and CDR2: SGHTA, FQGNSA. The CDR3 region has the DNA TGTGCCAGCAGCTTAGTAGGGAGCACGCAGTATTTT. Translated: CASSLVGSTQYF.

This rearrangement joins TRBV11-2 to TRBJ2-5; the D gene is possibly TRBD1 (6 bases). The CDR3 has 14 residues. CDR1 is SGHAT, CDR2 FQNNGV, per germline. V lost 6 bases and J 5 bases, leaving 16 bases between the germline ends. CDR3 bases: TGTGCCAGCAGTTCACAGGGAGTAGGCGAGACCCAGTACTTC. Translating it yields CASSSQGVGETQYF.

The chain is built from TRBV7-2 and TRBJ2-7; D possibly corresponds to TRBD1 (6 bases). The germline V gene encodes CDR1 SGHTA and CDR2 FQGNSA. This CDR3 has 13 amino acids. Trimming removed 5 bases at V and 2 bases at J, with 10 bases between. Here the CDR3 DNA reads TGTGCCAGCAGCACCGGGACAACCTACGAGCAGTACTTC. This gives the protein CASSTGTTYEQYF.

The chain joins TRBV19 to TRBJ2-7; a weak D match, TRBD2 (7 bases). Trimming removed 5 bases at V and 0 bases at J, with 17 bases between. Germline CDR1 reads LNHDA; CDR2 reads SQIVND (reference sequence). The CDR3 spans 16 residues. CDR3 sequence (DNA): TGTGCCAGTAGTCTCCTGGGGGGGGCGAGCTCCTACGAGCAGTACTTC. It encodes CASSLLGGASSYEQYF. Full variable domain (missing parts from reference TRBV19 and TRBJ2-7): DGGITQSPKYLFRKEGQNVTLSCEQNLNHDAMYWYRQDPGQGLRLIYYSQIVNDFQKGDIAEGYSVSREKKESFPLTVTSAQKNPTAFYLCASSLLGGASSYEQYFGPGTRLTVT.